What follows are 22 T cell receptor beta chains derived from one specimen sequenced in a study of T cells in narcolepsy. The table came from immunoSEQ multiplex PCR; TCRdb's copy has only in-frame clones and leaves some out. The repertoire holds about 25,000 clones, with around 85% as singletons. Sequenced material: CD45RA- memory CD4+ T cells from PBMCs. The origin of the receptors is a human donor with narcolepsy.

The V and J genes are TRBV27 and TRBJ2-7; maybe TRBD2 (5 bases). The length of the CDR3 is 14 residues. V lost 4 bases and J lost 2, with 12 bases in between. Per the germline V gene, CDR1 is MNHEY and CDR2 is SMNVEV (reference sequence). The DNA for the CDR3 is TGTGCCAGCAGTTCGGACGGGAACCCCTACGAGCAGTACTTC. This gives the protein CASSSDGNPYEQYF.

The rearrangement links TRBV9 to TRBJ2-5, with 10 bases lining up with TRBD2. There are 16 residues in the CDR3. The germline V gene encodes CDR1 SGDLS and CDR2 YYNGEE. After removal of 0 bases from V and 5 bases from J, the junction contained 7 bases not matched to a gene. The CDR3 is CASSVASGSGGETQYF. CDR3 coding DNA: TGTGCCAGCAGCGTAGCTAGCGGGAGTGGTGGGGAGACCCAGTACTTC. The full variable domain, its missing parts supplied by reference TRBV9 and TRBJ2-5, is DSGVTQTPKHLITATGQRVTLRCSPRSGDLSVYWYQQSLDQGLQFLIQYYNGEERAKGNILERFSAQQFPDLHSELNLSSLELGDSALYFCASSVASGSGGETQYFGPGTRLLVL.

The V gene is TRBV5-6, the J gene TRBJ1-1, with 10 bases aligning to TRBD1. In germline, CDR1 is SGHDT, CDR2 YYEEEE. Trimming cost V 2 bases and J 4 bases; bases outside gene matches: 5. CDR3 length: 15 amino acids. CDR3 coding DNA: TGTGCCAGCAGCTTAATTGGGGACAGGGGCACTGAAGCTTTCTTT. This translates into CASSLIGDRGTEAFF.

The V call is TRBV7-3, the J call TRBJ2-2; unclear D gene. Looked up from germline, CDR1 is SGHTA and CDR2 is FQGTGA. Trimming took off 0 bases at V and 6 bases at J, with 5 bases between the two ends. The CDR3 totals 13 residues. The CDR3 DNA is TGTGCCAGCAGCTTAACGCAGGCCGGGGAGCTGTTTTTT. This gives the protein CASSLTQAGELFF.

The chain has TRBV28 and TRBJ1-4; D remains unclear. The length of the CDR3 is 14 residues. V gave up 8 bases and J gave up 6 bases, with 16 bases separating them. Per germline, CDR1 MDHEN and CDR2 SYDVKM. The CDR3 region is CASLTRRLDEKLFF. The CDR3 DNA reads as TGTGCCAGCTTGACCCGTAGGTTGGATGAAAAACTGTTTTTT.

CDR3 sequence reads: CASSLSMAGGDYGYTF. The DNA for the CDR3 is TGTGCCAGCAGTTTATCAATGGCAGGCGGGGACTATGGCTACACCTTC. The chain recombines TRBV28 with TRBJ1-2; D call uncertain. The CDR3 contains 16 residues. Trimming stripped 1 base from V and 3 bases from J, with 15 bases between. Germline loops: CDR1 MDHEN, CDR2 SYDVKM.

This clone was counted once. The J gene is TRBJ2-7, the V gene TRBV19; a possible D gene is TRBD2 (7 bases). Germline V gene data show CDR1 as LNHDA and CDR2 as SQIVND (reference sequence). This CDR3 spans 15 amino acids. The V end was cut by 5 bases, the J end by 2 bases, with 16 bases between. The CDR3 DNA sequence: TGTGCCAGTAGTCGTACACAGGGAGGGACCTACGAGCAGTACTTC. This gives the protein CASSRTQGGTYEQYF.

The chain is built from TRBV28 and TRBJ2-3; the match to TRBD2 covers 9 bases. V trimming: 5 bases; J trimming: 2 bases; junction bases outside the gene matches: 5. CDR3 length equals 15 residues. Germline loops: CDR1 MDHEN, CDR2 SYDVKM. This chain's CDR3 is CASSRSSGNTDTQYF. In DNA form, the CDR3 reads TGTGCCAGCAGTCGTTCTAGCGGGAACACAGATACGCAGTATTTT. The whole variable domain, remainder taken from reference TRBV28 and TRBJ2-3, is DVKVTQSSRYLVKRTGEKVFLECVQDMDHENMFWYRQDPGLGLRLIYFSYDVKMKEKGDIPEGYSVSREKKERFSLILESASTNQTSMYLCASSRSSGNTDTQYFGPGTRLTVL.

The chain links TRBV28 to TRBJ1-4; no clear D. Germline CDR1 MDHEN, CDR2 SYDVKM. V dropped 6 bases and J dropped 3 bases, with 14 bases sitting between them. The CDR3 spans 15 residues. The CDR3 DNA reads TGTGCCAGCAGCCTCCCCAGAGGAGCTAATGAAAAACTGTTTTTT. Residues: CASSLPRGANEKLFF.

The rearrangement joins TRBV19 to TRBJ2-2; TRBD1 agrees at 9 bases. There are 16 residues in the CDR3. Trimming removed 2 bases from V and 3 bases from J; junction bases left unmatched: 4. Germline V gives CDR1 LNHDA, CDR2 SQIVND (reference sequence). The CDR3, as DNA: TGTGCCAGTAGTATAACAACAGGGGGCTACACCGGGGAGCTGTTTTTT. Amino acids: CASSITTGGYTGELFF.

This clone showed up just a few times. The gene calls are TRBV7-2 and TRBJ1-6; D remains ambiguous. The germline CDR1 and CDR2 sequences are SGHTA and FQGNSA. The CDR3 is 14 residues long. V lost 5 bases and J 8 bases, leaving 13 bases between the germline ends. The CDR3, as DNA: TGTGCCAGCAGCCGCTACGATAAATATTCACCCCTCCACTTT. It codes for CASSRYDKYSPLHF.

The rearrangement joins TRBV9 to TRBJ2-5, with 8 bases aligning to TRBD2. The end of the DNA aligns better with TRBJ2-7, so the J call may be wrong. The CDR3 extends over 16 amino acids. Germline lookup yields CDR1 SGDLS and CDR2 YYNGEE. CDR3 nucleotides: TGTGCCAGCAGCGTAGGGGCGGGGGGAGGCTCCTACGAGCAGTACTTC. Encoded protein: CASSVGAGGGSYEQYF.

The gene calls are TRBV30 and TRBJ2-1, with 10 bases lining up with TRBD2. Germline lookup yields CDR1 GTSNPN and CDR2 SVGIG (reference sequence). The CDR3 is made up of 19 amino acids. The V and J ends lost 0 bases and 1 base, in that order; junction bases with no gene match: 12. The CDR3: CAWSVRRLAGAGSYNEQFF. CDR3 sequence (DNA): TGTGCCTGGAGTGTACGGCGGCTAGCGGGGGCCGGGTCCTACAATGAGCAGTTCTTC.

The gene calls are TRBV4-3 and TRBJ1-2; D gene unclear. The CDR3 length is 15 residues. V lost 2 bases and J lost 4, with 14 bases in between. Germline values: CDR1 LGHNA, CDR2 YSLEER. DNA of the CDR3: TGCGCCAGCAGCCAATTTTTACAAGAATCCTATGGCTACACCTTC. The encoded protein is CASSQFLQESYGYTF.

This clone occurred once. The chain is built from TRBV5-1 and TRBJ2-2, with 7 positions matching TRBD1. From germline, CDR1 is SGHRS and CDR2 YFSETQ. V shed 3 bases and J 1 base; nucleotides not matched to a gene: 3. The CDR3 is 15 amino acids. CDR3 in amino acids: CASSSTGVNTGELFF. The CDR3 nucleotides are TGCGCCAGCAGCTCTACAGGGGTGAACACCGGGGAGCTGTTTTTT.

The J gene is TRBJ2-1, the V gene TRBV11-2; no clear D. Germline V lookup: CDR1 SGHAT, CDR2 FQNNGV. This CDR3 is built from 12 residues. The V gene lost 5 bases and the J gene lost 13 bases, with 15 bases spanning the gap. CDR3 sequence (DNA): TGTGCCAGCAGCGCACGGTTGTGGGAACAGTTCTTC. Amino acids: CASSARLWEQFF.

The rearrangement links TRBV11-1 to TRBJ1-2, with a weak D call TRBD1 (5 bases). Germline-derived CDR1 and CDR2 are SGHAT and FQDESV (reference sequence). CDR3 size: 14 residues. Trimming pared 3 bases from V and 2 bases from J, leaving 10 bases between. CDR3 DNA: TGTGCCAGCAGCTTCGGGGGGGGAAACTATGGCTACACCTTC. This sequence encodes CASSFGGGNYGYTF. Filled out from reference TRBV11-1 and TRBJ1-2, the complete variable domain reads EAEVAQSPRYKITEKSQAVAFWCDPISGHATLYWYRQILGQGPELLVQFQDESVVDDSQLPKDRFSAERLKGVDSTLKIQPAELGDSAMYLCASSFGGGNYGYTFGSGTRLTVV.

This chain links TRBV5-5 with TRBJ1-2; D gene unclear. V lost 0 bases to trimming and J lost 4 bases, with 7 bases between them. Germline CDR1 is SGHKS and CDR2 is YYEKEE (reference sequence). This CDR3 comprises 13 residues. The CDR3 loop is CASSLARLYGYTF. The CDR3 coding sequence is TGTGCCAGCAGCTTGGCCCGGCTCTATGGCTACACCTTC.

CDR3 amino acids: CASTLVHGGYNEQFF. CDR3 coding DNA: TGTGCCAGCACCTTGGTTCATGGGGGGTACAATGAGCAGTTCTTC. The genes are TRBV28 and TRBJ2-1, with D perhaps matching TRBD2 (6 bases). The CDR3 runs to 15 residues. V was pared by 7 bases and J by 4 bases, with 17 bases between. CDR1 and CDR2 (germline): MDHEN, SYDVKM.

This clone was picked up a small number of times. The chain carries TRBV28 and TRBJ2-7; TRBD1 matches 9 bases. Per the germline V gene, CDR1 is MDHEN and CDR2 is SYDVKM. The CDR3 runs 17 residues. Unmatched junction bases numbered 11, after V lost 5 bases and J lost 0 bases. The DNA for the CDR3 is TGTGCCAGCAGTCCTGGACAGGGGACGGGGAACTCCTACGAGCAGTACTTC. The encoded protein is CASSPGQGTGNSYEQYF.

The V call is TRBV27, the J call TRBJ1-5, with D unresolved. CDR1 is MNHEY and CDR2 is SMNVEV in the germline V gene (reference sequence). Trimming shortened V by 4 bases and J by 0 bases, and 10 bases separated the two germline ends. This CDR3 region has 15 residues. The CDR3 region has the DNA TGTGCCAGCAGTTCACTGACGTTTAGCAATCAGCCCCAGCATTTT. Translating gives CASSSLTFSNQPQHF.

CDR3 bases: TGTGCCAGCAGCGTAGAATGGACAGTACAAGAGACCCAGTACTTC. Its protein is CASSVEWTVQETQYF. The J gene is TRBJ2-5, the V gene TRBV9; D might be TRBD1 (6 bases). The CDR3 covers 15 residues. Germline-derived CDR1 and CDR2 are SGDLS and YYNGEE. Trimming stripped 0 bases from V and 2 bases from J, with 11 bases between.